The 5 T cell receptor beta chains reported below all come from one sample, sequenced in a study of early T cells in non-severe SARS-CoV-2 infection. TCRdb re-called the 5' RACE reads through MiXCR, storing one row per CDR3 protein. The repertoire holds over 80,000 distinct CDR3 sequences, with approximately 12% as singletons. Source: whole blood, taken at baseline. These receptors were taken from an adult who was a healthcare worker with PCR-confirmed SARS-CoV-2 infection or an uninfected control (not recorded which).

This clonotype showed up just a few times. Written as DNA, the CDR3 is TGTGCCATCAGTGACTCGACAGGGAGATCCTACGAGCAGTACTTC. This translates into CAISDSTGRSYEQYF. The gene calls are TRBV10-3 and TRBJ2-7, with 7 bases that match TRBD1. The germline V gene has CDR1 ENHRY and CDR2 SYGVKD. V shed 3 bases and J 1 base; nucleotides not matched to a gene: 6. The CDR3 is 15 residues long.

As for this clonotype: A much larger clone differs from this one at a single base, so this may be a read error. This chain links TRBV18 with TRBJ2-3; D gene ambiguous. The CDR3 runs 12 residues. The germline V gene has CDR1 KGHSH and CDR2 LQKENI. The V gene lost 0 bases and the J gene lost 4 bases, with 2 bases spanning the gap. DNA for the CDR3: TGTGCCAGCTCACCACCCGCAGATACGCAGTATTTT. Amino acids: CASSPPADTQYF.

This clonotype was seen at least ten times. The V call is TRBV3-1, the J call TRBJ2-7; D is possibly TRBD1 (6 bases). The CDR3 covers 13 residues. Trimming took 4 bases from V and 7 from J, leaving 14 bases between them. CDR1 is LGHDT and CDR2 is YNNKEL in the germline V gene (reference sequence). This CDR3 reads CASSPELQGEQYF. The CDR3 DNA sequence: TGTGCCAGCAGCCCAGAACTACAGGGAGAGCAGTACTTC.

This clonotype was counted many times. The J gene is TRBJ2-7, the V gene TRBV27; D is unclear. The CDR3 is 13 residues long. Germline values: CDR1 MNHEY, CDR2 SMNVEV (reference sequence). V shed 4 bases and J shed 0 bases, with 7 bases lying between them. The CDR3 reads CASSSRISYEQYF. The DNA for the CDR3 is TGTGCCAGCAGTTCGCGTATCTCCTACGAGCAGTACTTC.

The rearrangement links TRBV7-2 to TRBJ1-3; no clear D. Trimming pared 3 bases from V and 0 bases from J, leaving 9 bases between. The CDR3 has 15 amino acids. Germline V lookup: CDR1 SGHTA, CDR2 FQGNSA. The CDR3 DNA follows: TGTGCCAGCAGCTTGGGATCGACCTCTGGAAACACCATATATTTT. It translates to CASSLGSTSGNTIYF.